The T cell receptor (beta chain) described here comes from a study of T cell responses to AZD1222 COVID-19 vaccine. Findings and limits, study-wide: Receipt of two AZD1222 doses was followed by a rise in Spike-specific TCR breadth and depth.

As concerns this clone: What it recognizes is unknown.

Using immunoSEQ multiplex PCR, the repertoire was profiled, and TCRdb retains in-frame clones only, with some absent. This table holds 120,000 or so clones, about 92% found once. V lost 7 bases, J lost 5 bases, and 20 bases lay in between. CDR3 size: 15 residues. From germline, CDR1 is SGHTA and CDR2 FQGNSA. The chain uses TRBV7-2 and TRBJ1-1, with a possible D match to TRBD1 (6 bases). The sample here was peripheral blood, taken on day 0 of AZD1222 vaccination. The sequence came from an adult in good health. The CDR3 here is CASTPRSSDRTEAFF. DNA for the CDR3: TGTGCCAGCACCCCTAGGTCGAGTGACAGGACTGAAGCTTTCTTT.